The TCR beta chain described here comes from a study of blood T cell repertoires in COVID-19 (dated by TCRdb to about 2020). In the study overall: Samples from collaborators originated in the United States, Italy and Spain and spanned both the acute and convalescent phases of COVID-19. Samples came from the ongoing ImmuneRACE study (first 160 participants) plus 1,254 subjects from 6 global collaborators. Where HLA class I and class II types were available, the types were taken from metadata supplied by the sample provider, not from assay-based typing. A freely available public database, intended as a resource for researchers studying the immune response to SARS-CoV-2, is where the repertoires were released. The material from the prospective study consisted of cDNA or gDNA derived from T cells, B-cell-depleted T cells, or PBMCs. Subjects who had been exposed to COVID-19, were actively infected with it, or had recovered from it provided the deeply sampled blood TCRbeta repertoires that made up the dataset. A de-identified subject ID, COVID-19 status, age in years and sex were almost always included in the sample metadata.

Overall results and qualifications from the work: The quantity of clinical and demographic metadata differed by source and by participant and was supplied without curation.

The count of this clone is one. Its antigen remains undetermined. Base qualities are not at hand, and no much larger clone is one base apart. Including the terminal cysteine and phenylalanine, the CDR3 comprises 14 residues. Only the CDR3 portion is preserved as DNA: 42 bases, with reading frame beginning at the first base. V loses 0 bases, J loses 2 bases, and the germline ends lie 8 bases apart. Taken from the germline V gene (reference sequence), the CDR1 and CDR2 loops are SGHNT and YYREEE. The collaborating institutions used their own protocols to collect whole blood in K2EDTA tubes. For TCRbeta analysis, collaborators shipped samples as frozen whole blood, isolated PBMCs, or DNA extracted from either of those sample types. The immunoSEQ Assay, a bias-controlled multiplex PCR, was used to amplify TCRbeta CDR3 regions from genomic DNA. From the authors' description of their analysis: Within the assay, amplification of reference gene primers was used to estimate how many nucleated cells each sample contained. To quantify the absolute abundance of each unique TCRbeta CDR3 rearrangement, sequence reads were collapsed and filtered. For each sample, productive Simpson clonality was calculated by taking the square root of Simpson's diversity index across productive rearrangements. TCRdb mirrors the immuneACCESS table, restricted to in-frame sequences. Some clones are absent from its copies; in checked studies, under half trace to an unresolved V gene, and the reason for the others is unknown. That table furnishes V, J and clone size, whereas the DNA furnished D and trimming. This sample lists 53,000 or so clones; 90% were detected once. Around 3.1% of the sample belongs to the ten largest clones.

The TCR was taken from a human donor in a cohort sampled during active COVID-19. The sequence is built from TRBV5-4 and TRBJ1-1; no D gene can be assigned with confidence. What was sequenced was peripheral blood. The CDR3 region: CASSLAGENTEAFF. The DNA reads TGTGCCAGCAGCTTGGCGGGAGAAAACACTGAAGCTTTCTTT.